Sequencing of this T cell receptor (beta chain) was carried out in a study of regulatory T cells in long-lasting Graves disease (dated by TCRdb to the early 2020s). A note on the overall study: In the newly diagnosed Graves' disease group, patients had been taking antithyroid drugs for less than 3 months. A total of 33 samples underwent TCR sequencing, from roughly 13 patients with persistent Graves' disease and approximately 20 patients with newly diagnosed Graves' disease. The study took place in China and was registered as a clinical trial. Persistent Graves' disease patients were compared with newly diagnosed Graves' disease patients by peripheral blood TCR sequencing and RNA sequencing. What the study reported, not specific to this receptor: Peripheral blood alone was examined, since thyroid tissue, which constituted the primary lesion, could not be accessed. Compared with newly diagnosed patients, patients with persistent Graves' disease had lower TCR Shannon entropy and fewer highly expanded clones, which suggests clonal expansion. The authors acknowledged the small sample size as a limitation that may reduce accuracy. Preferential use of TRBV28, TRBJ1-2 and TRBJ2-5 was observed in persistent disease, whereas TRBV20-1 and TRBJ2-1 were favored in newly diagnosed disease. Only the TCR beta chain was sequenced and analyzed. More public clonotypes were shared among persistent patients (fewer than 3,000) than among newly diagnosed patients (approximately 1,000).

The library was generated by multiplex PCR. This sample was sequenced with an Illumina HiSeq 4000. CDR3 regions were amplified by Arm-PCR with iRepertoire HTBI primers to construct TCR beta libraries. Gel purification was performed on PCR products prior to sequencing. On the study's bioinformatics: Gene usage analysis of CDR3 amino acid clonotypes relied on the approximately 62 TRBV and around 14 TRBJ segments identified across samples. Filtered high-quality paired reads were merged into contigs using COPE and FqMerger. BLAST was used to align contigs to IMGT TRBV, TRBD and TRBJ reference genes, with CDR3 defined following IMGT. Clonotypes above 0.1% frequency were classified as highly expanded clones. Shannon entropy was used to measure repertoire diversity, and the Gini coefficient was used to measure V-J evenness. Public clonotypes were defined as clonotypes shared by more than one individual. TCRdb reanalyzed the raw reads on its own, using fastp at Q25 for trimming and MiXCR for clone calling, and kept in-frame beta chains. Rows are combined by CDR3 protein, so each entry shows the most common genes and DNA. TCRdb, rather than the study authors, made the V and J calls. Present in this sample are about 210,000 distinct CDR3 sequences, roughly a fifth of which were seen just once. About 11% of the sample lies in the top ten.

The sample's time point label, in plain terms: newly diagnosed GD, antithyroid drugs for less than 3 months. RNA was extracted from PBMCs in TRIzol for both TCR sequencing and RNA sequencing. Graves' disease was diagnosed according to American Thyroid Association guidelines. Patients for the study were recruited at an endocrinology department in Xi'an, China. Each patient gave about 8.1 milliliters of peripheral blood, collected in an EDTA anticoagulant tube. Ficoll Paque Plus density gradient separation was used to isolate PBMCs, and no additional T cell sorting was done. An Agilent 2100 Bioanalyzer and agarose gel were used to assess RNA quality, and a NanoDrop 2000 was used to measure RNA concentration. The germline V gene (reference sequence) provides CDR1 LNHDA and CDR2 SQIVND. The junction shows trimming of 5 bases on V and 5 bases on J, plus 12 bases between the germline ends. From cysteine to phenylalanine, the CDR3 is 13 amino acids long. The sequence is cut down to CDR3 DNA, 39 bases in frame from base 1.

This clonotype appeared many times. This clone's antigen is unknown. No base quality information exists; no much larger clone differs at one position. This same sample was also taken into another study, of T cells in Graves' hyperthyroidism and ophthalmopathy. The second investigation adds: Stable Graves' hyperthyroidism was defined as the absence of progression to ophthalmopathy over 18 months of follow-up. Hyperthyroidism patients were newly diagnosed, with disease duration under 2 months, and aged 18 to 65 years. The study excluded patients with uncontrolled infections, other autoimmune diseases, pregnancy or lactation. Diagnoses were based on clinical symptoms, serum thyroxine and TRAb, thyroid ultrasound and orbital computed tomography. For the first round of RT-PCR on the TCR CDR3, the HTBI primer set was used together with the Qiagen OneStep RT-PCR kit. Most expanded thyroid clonotypes (frequency above 0.001) were also detected in blood, a finding suggesting that blood repertoires may reflect thyroid immune responses. In cross-validation, a model built on a 13 V-J signature told ophthalmopathy apart from stable hyperthyroidism with about 90% sensitivity and 81% to 82% specificity, and in testing the same model reached 80%/75%. In validation, the model predicted progression to ophthalmopathy with approximately 71% sensitivity and approximately 78% specificity, a median of 6.5 months before onset. To identify TCR V-J signatures that set the groups apart, the researchers used a discovery cohort of 95 to 100 patients, made up of roughly 45 with Graves' ophthalmopathy and about 59 with stable Graves' hyperthyroidism. An independent validation cohort of around 20 hyperthyroidism patients and 17 patients who later progressed to ophthalmopathy tested prospective prediction of ophthalmopathy. The approximately 90 discovery patients were randomly split 7:3 into training and test sets. In addition, the study compared T-cell repertoires in thyroid tissue and in blood from over 5 Graves' hyperthyroidism patients. Following sampling, methimazole starting at 30 mg daily was given to hyperthyroidism patients, and high-dose intravenous methylprednisolone was given to ophthalmopathy patients. Libraries were constructed in a second round of multiplex PCR, after which size selection and purification were performed. The libraries were sequenced on an Illumina HiSeq2000 using paired-end 100 bp reads. SOAPnuke was used to process the raw data, with reads discarded if the reads contained adapters or uncalled bases, had a mean Phred below 15, or lacked an exact constant-primer or identifier match. High-quality paired reads were merged with COPE v1.2.5, and unique nucleotide sequences were defined as clonotypes. MiTCR v1.1 was used to align clonotypes to the IMGT TRBV, TRBD and TRBJ reference segments. Only V-J combinations with frequency above 0.0001, covering 99.2% of repertoires, were analysed. A TCS score was defined as the ratio of F50 (clonal expansion) to E x V (chaos), with BLOSUM62-based TCRdist applied between CDR3 peptides within each V-J. Welch's t-statistics and random forest reduced approximately 520 V-J features to roughly 13, which were used in a naive Bayes classifier (R e1071). Sample size was not statistically predetermined, and investigators were not blinded to group allocation. TCR Vbeta CDR3 sequencing of around 130 peripheral blood samples (43 ophthalmopathy, roughly 74 hyperthyroidism and roughly 17 progressor patients) is reported in the paper.

The sample consisted of peripheral blood mononuclear cells (PBMCs), taken at new diagnosis, from a patient treated with antithyroid drugs. The chain uses TRBV19 and TRBJ2-5, with no confidently assigned D gene. This TCR was recovered from a woman in her twenties or thirties with Graves disease. Donor details come from another sample of the same person, matched by shared clones. DNA sequence: TGTGCCAGTAGTCGACGACCTGGGGAGACCCAGTACTTC. This codes for CASSRRPGETQYF.